This TCR beta chain originates from a study of Graves' ophthalmopathy and Graves' hyperthyroidism (dated 2018 in TCRdb). About the full investigation: Hyperthyroidism was defined as stable when no progression to ophthalmopathy occurred within 18 months of follow-up. An independent validation cohort was composed of some 19 hyperthyroidism patients and roughly 16 patients who later progressed from hyperthyroidism to ophthalmopathy. In over 5 hyperthyroidism patients, the T-cell repertoire of thyroid tissue was compared with the T-cell repertoire of blood. Following sample collection, hyperthyroidism patients were given methimazole at a starting dose of 30 mg daily, and ophthalmopathy patients were given high-dose intravenous methylprednisolone. A discovery set of 95 to 100 patients (around 40 ophthalmopathy, about 59 stable hyperthyroidism) was enrolled to explore V-J signatures distinguishing ophthalmopathy from hyperthyroidism. In total, around 130 blood samples were TCR-sequenced: some 40 ophthalmopathy, some 72 hyperthyroidism and about 17 hyperthyroidism-to-ophthalmopathy patients. TCR beta repertoire signatures were used to distinguish Graves' ophthalmopathy from Graves' hyperthyroidism and to predict progression to ophthalmopathy.

For repertoire sequencing, the TCR beta CDR3 regions were amplified from RNA transcripts. The first round was an RT-PCR using HTBI primers with the Qiagen OneStep RT-PCR kit, and this first round was followed by a second-round multiplex PCR, then size selection and purification. The libraries underwent paired-end sequencing with 100 bp reads on an Illumina HiSeq2000. Under the source paper's analysis protocol: SOAPnuke was used for read processing, and reads with adapters, uncalled bases, a mean Phred below 15, or no exact constant-primer or identifier match were discarded. COPE v1.2.5 was used to merge high-quality paired reads. Each unique nucleotide sequence was treated as a clonotype, and MiTCR v1.1 was used to align the clonotypes to the IMGT TRB V, D and J references. The analysis was limited to V-J combinations with a frequency above 0.0001, which together covered 99.2% of repertoires. For each V-J combination, a TCR clonal expansion and chaos score was defined as F50 clonal expansion divided by the chaos observed in the TCRdist matrix. Welch's t-statistics and random forest were used to narrow the features down to around 13 V-J combinations, which were then fed into a naive Bayes classifier. The Morisita-Horn index was used to measure how similar the thyroid and blood repertoires were. In TCRdb, the public reads were trimmed at Q25 with fastp and aligned with MiXCR, with productive beta chains retained. CDR3 protein sequences are deduplicated, and each keeps its most common genes and DNA. These V and J calls derive from TCRdb rather than the authors' analysis. The sample table lists about 550,000 distinct CDR3 sequences, approximately 35% of them with a count of one. 3.5% to 4.5% of the sample is taken by the ten largest.

A word on this clonotype: The clone's antigen remains unknown. No much larger clonotype is one base removed from it; base qualities were not supplied.

Hyperthyroidism patients were newly diagnosed, with disease duration under 2 months, and aged 18 to 65 years. Anyone with other autoimmune diseases, uncontrolled infections, pregnancy or lactation was excluded from the study. Diagnosis was based on clinical symptoms, serum thyroxine, TRAb, thyroid ultrasound and orbital computed tomography. Total RNA was extracted using Trizol reagent, and RNA quality was checked on an Agilent 2100 Bioanalyzer. Overall study results and their limits: Sample size was not statistically predetermined, and group allocation was not concealed from the investigators. In validation, the model predicted ophthalmopathy progression with about 71% sensitivity and roughly 72% specificity; approximately 12 predicted patients were CT-confirmed with GO in a median of about 7.1 months. Most expanded thyroid clonotypes with a frequency above 0.001 also appeared in blood, which suggests that blood repertoires may reflect the immune response in the thyroid. The 13-signature model separated ophthalmopathy from stable hyperthyroidism with roughly 90% sensitivity and 81% to 82% specificity in cross-validation, and 80%/75% in the test set.

The CDR3, from cysteine to phenylalanine, totals 15 residues. Solely the CDR3 DNA is kept, with 45 bases framed from the first base. The junction shows trimming of 6 bases on V and 0 bases on J, and the gene matches do not reach 7 bases of it. From a lookup of the germline V gene, CDR1 and CDR2 are ENHRY and SYGVKD. The chain uses TRBV10-3 and TRBJ1-2; 7 junctional bases match TRBD1. The sample taken for sequencing was peripheral blood or thyroid tissue (not recorded which). The clonotype comes from an adult man with Graves' hyperthyroidism. CDR3 reads: CAISGTAPSNYGYTF. At the DNA level, the sequence is TGTGCCATCAGCGGGACAGCCCCGTCTAACTATGGCTACACCTTC.